This T cell receptor beta chain was identified in a study of CD8 T cells in ankylosing spondylitis. Whole-study results and caveats: Disease-associated clonotypes exhibited CD8+ identity and were relatively infrequent in peripheral blood.

TCRdb ran MiXCR on the 5' RACE reads and lists one entry per CDR3 protein. The repertoire holds 35,000 to 50,000 distinct CDR3 sequences, around 10% seen once, with 1.1% to 1.5% in the top ten. The J segment lost 5 bases and the V segment lost 3 bases, leaving 6 bases of the junction unmatched. Germline assignment: CDR1 SGHKS and CDR2 YYEKEE (reference sequence). The CDR3 is 14 amino acids. This clonotype was found many times. Its specificity is unknown. The chain combines TRBV5-5 with TRBJ2-7; 9 positions agree with TRBD1. The TCR was taken from a male donor with ankylosing spondylitis or in good health (not recorded which). Sequences were obtained from blood, either unsorted or a sorted T cell fraction (not recorded which). In DNA form, the CDR3 reads TGTGCCAGCAGCTGGGGGGACAGGGCCAACGAGCAGTACTTC. Translated, it gives CASSWGDRANEQYF.